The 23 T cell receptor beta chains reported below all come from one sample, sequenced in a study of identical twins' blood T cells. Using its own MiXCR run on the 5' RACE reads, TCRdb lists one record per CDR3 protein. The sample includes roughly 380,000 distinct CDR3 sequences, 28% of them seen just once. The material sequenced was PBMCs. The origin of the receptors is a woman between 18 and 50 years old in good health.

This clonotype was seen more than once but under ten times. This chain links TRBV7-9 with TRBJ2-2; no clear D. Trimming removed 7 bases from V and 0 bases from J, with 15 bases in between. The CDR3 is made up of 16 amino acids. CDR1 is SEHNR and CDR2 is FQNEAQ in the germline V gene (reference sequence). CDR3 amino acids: CASTHYPAANTGELFF. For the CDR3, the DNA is TGTGCCAGCACCCACTACCCTGCGGCGAACACCGGGGAGCTGTTTTTT.

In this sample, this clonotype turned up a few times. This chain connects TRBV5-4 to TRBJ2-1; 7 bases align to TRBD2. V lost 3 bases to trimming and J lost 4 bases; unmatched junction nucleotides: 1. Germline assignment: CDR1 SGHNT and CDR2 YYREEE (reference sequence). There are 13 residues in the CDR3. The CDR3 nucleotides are TGTGCCAGCAGCTGGACTAGTTACAATGAGCAGTTCTTC. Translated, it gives CASSWTSYNEQFF.

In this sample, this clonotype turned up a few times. The CDR3 protein is CSARQQFNTEAFF. The CDR3 bases are TGCAGTGCTAGACAGCAGTTTAACACTGAAGCTTTCTTT. J is TRBJ1-1 and V is TRBV20-1; D call uncertain. In germline, CDR1 is DFQATT, CDR2 SNEGSKA (reference sequence). The CDR3 runs to 13 residues. The V end was cut by 2 bases, the J end by 2 bases, with 9 bases between.

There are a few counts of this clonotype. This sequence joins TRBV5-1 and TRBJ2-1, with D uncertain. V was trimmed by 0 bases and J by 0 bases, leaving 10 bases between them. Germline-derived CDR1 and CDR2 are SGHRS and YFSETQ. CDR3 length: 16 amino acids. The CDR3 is CASSLAARSSYNEQFF. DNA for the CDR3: TGCGCCAGCAGCTTGGCCGCTAGGTCCTCCTACAATGAGCAGTTCTTC.

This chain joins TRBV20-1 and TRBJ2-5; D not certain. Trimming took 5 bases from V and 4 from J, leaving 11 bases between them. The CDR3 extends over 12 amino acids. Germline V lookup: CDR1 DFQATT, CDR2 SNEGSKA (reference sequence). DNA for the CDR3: TGCAGTGCTGGACGGGTTGGAGAGACCCAGTACTTC. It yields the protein CSAGRVGETQYF.

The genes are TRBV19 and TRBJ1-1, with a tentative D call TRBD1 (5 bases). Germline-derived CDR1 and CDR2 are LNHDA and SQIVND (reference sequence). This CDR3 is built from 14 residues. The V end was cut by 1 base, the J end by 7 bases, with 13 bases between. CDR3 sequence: CASSIARLGGEAFF. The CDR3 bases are TGTGCCAGTAGTATAGCTCGACTTGGGGGTGAAGCTTTCTTT.

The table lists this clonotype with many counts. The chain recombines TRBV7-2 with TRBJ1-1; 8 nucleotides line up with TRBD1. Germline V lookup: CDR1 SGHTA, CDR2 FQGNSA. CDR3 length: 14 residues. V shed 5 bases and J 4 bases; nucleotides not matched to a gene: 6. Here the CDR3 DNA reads TGTGCCAGCAGCCCGAGGACAGGGTCCACTGAAGCTTTCTTT. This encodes CASSPRTGSTEAFF.

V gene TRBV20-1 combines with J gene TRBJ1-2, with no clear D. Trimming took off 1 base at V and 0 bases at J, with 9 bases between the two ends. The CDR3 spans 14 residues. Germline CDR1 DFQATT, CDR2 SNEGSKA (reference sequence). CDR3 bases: TGCAGTGCTAGAGTACATGGAACTAACTATGGCTACACCTTC. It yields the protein CSARVHGTNYGYTF.

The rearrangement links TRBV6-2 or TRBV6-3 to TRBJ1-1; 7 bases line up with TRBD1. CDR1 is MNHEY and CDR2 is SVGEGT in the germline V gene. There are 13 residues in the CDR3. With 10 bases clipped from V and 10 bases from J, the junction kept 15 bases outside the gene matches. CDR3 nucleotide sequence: TGTGCCACCAGGGGGGGGCTCGTGATCGGAGCTTTCTTT. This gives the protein CATRGGLVIGAFF.

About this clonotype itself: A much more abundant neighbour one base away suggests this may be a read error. In DNA, the CDR3 is TGCAGTGCTAGAGTTACAGGGGGTGGCTACACCTTC. It codes for CSARVTGGGYTF. This chain connects TRBV20-1 to TRBJ1-2, with 8 bases that match TRBD1. The CDR3 consists of 12 residues. In germline, CDR1 is DFQATT, CDR2 SNEGSKA (reference sequence). V lost 1 base and J lost 7; bases outside the gene matches: 2.

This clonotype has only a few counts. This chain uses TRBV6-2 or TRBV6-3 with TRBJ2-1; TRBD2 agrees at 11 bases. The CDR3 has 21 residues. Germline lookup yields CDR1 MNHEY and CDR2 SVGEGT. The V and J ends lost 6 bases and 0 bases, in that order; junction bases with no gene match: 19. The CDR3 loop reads CASSLLLAGELLRSSYNEQFF. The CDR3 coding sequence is TGTGCCAGCAGCCTCCTACTAGCGGGAGAATTATTAAGAAGCTCCTACAATGAGCAGTTCTTC.

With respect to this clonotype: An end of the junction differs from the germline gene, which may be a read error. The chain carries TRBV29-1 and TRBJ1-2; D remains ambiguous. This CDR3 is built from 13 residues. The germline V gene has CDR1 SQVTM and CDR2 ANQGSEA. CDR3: CGVALASFTGYTF. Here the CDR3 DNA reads TGCGGCGTTGCCTTAGCGTCATTTACCGGCTACACCTTC.

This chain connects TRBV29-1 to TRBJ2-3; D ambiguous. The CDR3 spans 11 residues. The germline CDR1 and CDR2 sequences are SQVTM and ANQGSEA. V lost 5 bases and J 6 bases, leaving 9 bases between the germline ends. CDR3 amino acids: CSVWLVDTQYF. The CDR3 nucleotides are TGCAGCGTTTGGTTGGTTGATACGCAGTATTTT.

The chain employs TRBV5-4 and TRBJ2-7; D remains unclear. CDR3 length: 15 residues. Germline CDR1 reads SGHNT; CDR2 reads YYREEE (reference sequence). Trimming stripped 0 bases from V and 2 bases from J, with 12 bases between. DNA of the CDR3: TGTGCCAGCAGCTTGGATTTGAACTTCCCCTACGAGCAGTACTTC. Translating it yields CASSLDLNFPYEQYF.

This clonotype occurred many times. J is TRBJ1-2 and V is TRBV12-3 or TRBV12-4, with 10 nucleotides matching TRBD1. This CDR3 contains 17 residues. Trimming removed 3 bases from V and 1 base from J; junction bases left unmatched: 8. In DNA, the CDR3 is TGTGCCAGCAGTTTCGGGGACAGGGGCAAGGGTAACTATGGCTACACCTTC. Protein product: CASSFGDRGKGNYGYTF.

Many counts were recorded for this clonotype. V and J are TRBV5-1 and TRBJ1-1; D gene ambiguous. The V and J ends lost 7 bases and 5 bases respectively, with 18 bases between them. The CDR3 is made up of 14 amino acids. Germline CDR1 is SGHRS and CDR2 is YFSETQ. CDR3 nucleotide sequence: TGCGCCAGCCACCCCCCGGGTGGATGGACTGAAGCTTTCTTT. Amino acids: CASHPPGGWTEAFF.

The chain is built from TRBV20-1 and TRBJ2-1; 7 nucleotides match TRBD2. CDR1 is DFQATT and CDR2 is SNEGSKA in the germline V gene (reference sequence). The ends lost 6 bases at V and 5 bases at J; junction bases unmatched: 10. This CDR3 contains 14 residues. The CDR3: CSALGLTINNEQFF. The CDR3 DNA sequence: TGCAGTGCGCTGGGACTAACCATAAACAATGAGCAGTTCTTC.

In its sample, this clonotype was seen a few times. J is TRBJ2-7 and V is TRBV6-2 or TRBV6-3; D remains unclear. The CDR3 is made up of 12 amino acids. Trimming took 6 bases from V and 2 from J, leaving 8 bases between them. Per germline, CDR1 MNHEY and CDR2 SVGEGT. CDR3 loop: CASSLLTYEQYF. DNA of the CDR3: TGTGCCAGCAGCCTCCTGACCTACGAGCAGTACTTC.

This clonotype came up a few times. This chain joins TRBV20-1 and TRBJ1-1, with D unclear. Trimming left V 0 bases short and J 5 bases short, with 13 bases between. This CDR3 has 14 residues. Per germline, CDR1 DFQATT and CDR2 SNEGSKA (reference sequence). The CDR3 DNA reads TGCAGTGCTAGAGATACTCGGTATCGAACTGAAGCTTTCTTT. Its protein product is CSARDTRYRTEAFF.

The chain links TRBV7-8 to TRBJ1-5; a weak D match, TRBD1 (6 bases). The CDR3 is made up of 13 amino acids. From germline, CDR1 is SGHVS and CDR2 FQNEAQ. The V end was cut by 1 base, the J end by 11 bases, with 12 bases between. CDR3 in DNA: TGTGCCAGCAGCTTAGAAGTTGGACAGACCCAGCATTTT. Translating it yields CASSLEVGQTQHF.

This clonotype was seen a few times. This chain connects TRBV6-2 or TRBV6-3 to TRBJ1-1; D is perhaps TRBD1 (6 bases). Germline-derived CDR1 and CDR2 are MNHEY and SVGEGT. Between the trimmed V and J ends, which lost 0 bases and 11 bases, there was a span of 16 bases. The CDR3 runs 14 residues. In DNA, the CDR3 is TGTGCCAGCAGTTACTCAAATGACAGGTGGCTCGCTTTCTTT. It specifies CASSYSNDRWLAFF.

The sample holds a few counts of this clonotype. The CDR3 reads CASSQDLTSGRIYNEQFF. CDR3 in DNA: TGTGCCAGCAGCCAAGATCTTACTAGCGGGAGGATATACAATGAGCAGTTCTTC. The chain is built from TRBV14 and TRBJ2-1, with 12 bases fitting TRBD2. This CDR3 spans 18 amino acids. V shed 0 bases, J shed 4 bases, and the junction held 7 bases outside the gene matches. CDR1 and CDR2 (germline): SGHDN, FVKESK.

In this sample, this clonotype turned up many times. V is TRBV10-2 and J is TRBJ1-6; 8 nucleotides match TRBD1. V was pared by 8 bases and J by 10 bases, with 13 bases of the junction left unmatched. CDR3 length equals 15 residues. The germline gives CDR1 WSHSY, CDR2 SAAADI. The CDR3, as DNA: TGCGCCAGCCTAGGAAGGACAGGGACCCACTCACCCCTCCACTTT. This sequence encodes CASLGRTGTHSPLHF.